This record covers a single TCR beta chain. The antigen remains undetermined. This sample was included in a study of shared clonotypes between healthy human individuals. Study in general: Per-donor plates numbered three CD4 naive, three CD4 memory, two CD8 naive and one CD8 memory.

Per the germline V gene, CDR1 is GTSNPN and CDR2 is SVGIG (reference sequence). The CDR3 has 15 amino acids. Trimming left V 4 bases short and J 5 bases short, with 15 bases between. Measured with immunoSEQ multiplex PCR; TCRdb has only the in-frame clones, and not every one. The sample has about 2.4 million clones, around 94% seen once. General study results and limits: Researchers found naive subsets generally carried larger estimated richness than memory subsets. Non-shared clonotypes had lower generation probabilities than clonotypes shared by all four sorted-subset donors.

The chain couples TRBV30 to TRBJ1-6; unclear D gene. Material for sequencing was naive CD4+ T cells sorted from blood. The subset: CD45RA+ positively selected. This sequence was found in a man younger than 35 in good health. The CDR3 bases are TGTGCCTGGACCGCCTGGAGTGCGAATAATTCACCCCTCCACTTT. Protein product: CAWTAWSANNSPLHF.